These 28 T cell receptor beta chains were all obtained from the same sample, sequenced in a study of blood T cell repertoires in COVID-19. Profiled with immunoSEQ multiplex PCR; TCRdb holds only in-frame clones, not every one. The sample consists of about 310,000 clones, about nine tenths of them appearing once. Material for sequencing was peripheral blood. These receptors originate from a woman aged 25 to 39 with COVID-19, enrolled during active disease.

The rearrangement links TRBV12-3 or TRBV12-4 to TRBJ2-6, with D hard to call. The CDR3 is made up of 13 amino acids. The V and J ends lost 9 bases and 0 bases respectively, with 6 bases between them. The CDR3 nucleotides are TGTGCCAGTCACGGCTCTGGGGCCAACGTCCTGACTTTC. Translation: CASHGSGANVLTF.

This clone was observed a single time. The chain uses TRBV19 and TRBJ1-2; D gene ambiguous. Germline V gene lookup returns CDR1 LNHDA and CDR2 SQIVND (reference sequence). The CDR3 loop spans 12 amino acids. Trimming took off 7 bases at V and 1 base at J, with 7 bases between the two ends. The CDR3 protein is CASKPNNYGYTF. As DNA, the CDR3 is TGTGCCAGTAAGCCGAATAACTATGGCTACACCTTC.

This clone was picked up a small number of times. The chain has TRBV5-4 and TRBJ1-4, with TRBD1 identical over 8 bases. CDR3 length: 15 amino acids. Germline V CDR1 and CDR2: SGHNT, YYREEE (reference sequence). The junction had 6 bases not matched to a gene; V was cut back by 4 bases and J by 4 bases. CDR3 region: CASSIGQGGNEKLFF. The CDR3 DNA is TGTGCCAGCAGCATCGGACAGGGCGGTAATGAAAAACTGTTTTTT.

The chain couples TRBV30 to TRBJ1-1; D is undetermined. The germline gives CDR1 GTSNPN, CDR2 SVGIG (reference sequence). V lost 1 base and J lost 11, with 14 bases in between. This CDR3 spans 12 amino acids. The CDR3 here is CAWSARTGRAFF. The CDR3, as DNA: TGTGCCTGGAGTGCGAGGACGGGGAGGGCTTTCTTT.

This chain joins TRBV7-6 and TRBJ2-6; 8 bases are shared with TRBD2. From germline, CDR1 is SGHVS and CDR2 FNYEAQ. V lost 1 base to trimming and J lost 2 bases; unmatched junction nucleotides: 1. This CDR3 is 16 amino acids long. CDR3 loop: CASSLGGLAGANVLTF. As DNA, the CDR3 is TGTGCCAGCAGCTTAGGGGGACTAGCTGGGGCCAACGTCCTGACTTTC.

The CDR3 spells CSASRPGTAAYEQYF. The CDR3 nucleotides read TGCAGTGCTAGTCGCCCCGGGACAGCAGCCTACGAGCAGTACTTC. V and J are TRBV20-1 and TRBJ2-7, with TRBD1 identical over 7 bases. CDR1 and CDR2 from the germline V gene are DFQATT and SNEGSKA (reference sequence). Trimming took 3 bases from V and 2 from J; bases not matched to a gene: 10. This CDR3 spans 15 amino acids.

CDR3 nucleotides: TGTGCCAGCAGCGATGGACTAGGAAATACAGATACGCAGTATTTT. This gives the protein CASSDGLGNTDTQYF. The V gene is TRBV5-5, the J gene TRBJ2-3; 7 positions agree with TRBD2. This CDR3 is built from 15 residues. Germline-derived CDR1 and CDR2 are SGHKS and YYEKEE (reference sequence). The V gene end was trimmed by 4 bases and the J gene end by 3 bases; junction bases not matched to a gene: 8.

The chain uses TRBV6-1 and TRBJ2-3, with 8 nucleotides matching TRBD1. In germline, CDR1 is MNHNS, CDR2 SASEGT. The length of the CDR3 is 17 residues. V was clipped by 4 bases and J by 4 bases; unmatched bases: 13. Here the CDR3 reads CASSGPRDRSLSDTQYF. CDR3 nucleotide sequence: TGTGCCAGCAGTGGGCCTAGGGACAGGTCATTGTCAGATACGCAGTATTTT.

This chain links TRBV24-1 with TRBJ2-2; possible D gene TRBD1, 5 bases. V shed 3 bases and J shed 3 bases, with 13 bases lying between them. Germline CDR1 is KGHDR and CDR2 is SFDVKD. There are 16 residues in the CDR3. CDR3 amino acids: CATSDPGRFDTGELFF. CDR3 in DNA: TGTGCCACCAGTGATCCAGGGCGGTTCGACACCGGGGAGCTGTTTTTT.

CDR3 bases: TGTGCCAGCAGCGTAGCTACGTGGGGGGAGCTGTTTTTT. Its protein product is CASSVATWGELFF. This rearrangement joins TRBV9 to TRBJ2-2; D remains ambiguous. V was clipped by 0 bases and J by 8 bases, with 8 bases between them. Germline loops: CDR1 SGDLS, CDR2 YYNGEE. This CDR3 is built from 13 residues. Filled out from reference TRBV9 and TRBJ2-2, the complete variable domain reads DSGVTQTPKHLITATGQRVTLRCSPRSGDLSVYWYQQSLDQGLQFLIQYYNGEERAKGNILERFSAQQFPDLHSELNLSSLELGDSALYFCASSVATWGELFFGEGSRLTVL.

The rearrangement links TRBV27 to TRBJ2-1; TRBD2 is a possible D gene (6 bases). The CDR3 runs 14 residues. V was shortened by 4 bases and J by 6 bases, with 13 bases between the two germline ends. CDR1 and CDR2 from the germline V gene are MNHEY and SMNVEV (reference sequence). CDR3 in amino acids: CASSSRDFLNEQFF. The CDR3 DNA follows: TGTGCCAGCAGTTCCCGGGACTTCCTCAATGAGCAGTTCTTC.

The V and J genes are TRBV9 and TRBJ2-3, with D perhaps TRBD2 (6 bases). Trimming left V 7 bases short and J 2 bases short, with 11 bases between. CDR3 length equals 13 residues. The germline CDR1 and CDR2 sequences are SGDLS and YYNGEE. CDR3 amino acids: CASSGGLTDTQYF. The CDR3 region has the DNA TGTGCCAGCTCTGGGGGACTCACAGATACGCAGTATTTT.

This clone was detected only a few times. V usage is TRBV10-3 and J usage is TRBJ1-1; TRBD1 is a possible D gene (6 bases). CDR1 and CDR2 (germline): ENHRY, SYGVKD. The CDR3 covers 18 residues. The ends were cut back, 2 bases at V and 0 bases at J, with 19 bases in the middle. In nucleotides, the CDR3 is TGTGCCATCAGTGAGGCAGGGGTTGGGGGTTTTATGAACACTGAAGCTTTCTTT. It is translated as CAISEAGVGGFMNTEAFF.

The chain links TRBV9 to TRBJ2-3, with TRBD2 identical over 9 bases. V lost 6 bases and J lost 4; bases outside the gene matches: 6. The CDR3 consists of 14 residues. The germline V gene has CDR1 SGDLS and CDR2 YYNGEE. The CDR3 sequence is CASTASGTADTQYF. CDR3 sequence (DNA): TGTGCCAGCACCGCTAGCGGGACCGCAGATACGCAGTATTTT.

The sample holds one count of this clone. The chain recombines TRBV6-5 with TRBJ2-5; D uncertain. The length of the CDR3 is 15 residues. V was cut by 5 bases and J by 2 bases, with 15 bases left in between. Germline CDR1 MNHEY, CDR2 SVGAGI. CDR3 loop: CASSPQRQKQETQYF. DNA of the CDR3: TGTGCCAGCAGTCCCCAGAGACAAAAACAAGAGACCCAGTACTTC.

The chain employs TRBV7-9 and TRBJ1-4; D uncertain. Per the germline V gene, CDR1 is SEHNR and CDR2 is FQNEAQ (reference sequence). The CDR3 runs to 14 residues. The V end lost 5 bases, the J end lost 3 bases, and 10 bases lay between the germline ends. CDR3 in DNA: TGTGCCAGCAGCCCCTCTAGCCCTAATGAAAAACTGTTTTTT. It specifies CASSPSSPNEKLFF.

The chain recombines TRBV3-1 (or the pseudogene TRBV3-2) with TRBJ2-7, with a tentative D call TRBD2 (6 bases). Trimming removed 0 bases at V and 6 bases at J, with 15 bases between. The germline V gene has CDR1 LGHDT and CDR2 YNNKEL (reference sequence). This CDR3 spans 15 amino acids. CDR3 sequence: CASSQDTTGVGEQYF. The CDR3 nucleotides read TGTGCCAGCAGCCAAGATACTACGGGAGTGGGCGAGCAGTACTTC.

This sequence joins TRBV24-1 and TRBJ1-5; D call uncertain. V was pared by 4 bases and J by 4 bases, with 10 bases between. Germline V gene sequence: CDR1 KGHDR, CDR2 SFDVKD. CDR3 length: 14 residues. Here the CDR3 reads CATSDPGPNQPQHF. DNA of the CDR3: TGTGCCACCAGTGACCCGGGTCCTAATCAGCCCCAGCATTTT.

This chain connects TRBV11-2 to TRBJ1-5; D might be TRBD1 (5 bases). V was cut by 1 base and J by 9 bases, with 16 bases left in between. Germline loops: CDR1 SGHAT, CDR2 FQNNGV. This CDR3 comprises 15 residues. The DNA of the CDR3 is TGTGCCAGCAGCTTAGGAAGGGGCGGTCAGGGGCCCCAGCATTTT. Its translation is CASSLGRGGQGPQHF.

The J gene is TRBJ1-1, the V gene TRBV25-1, with D uncertain. The CDR3 extends over 15 amino acids. Per germline, CDR1 MGHDK and CDR2 SYGVNS. The germline V and J ends were trimmed by 3 bases and 8 bases, with 19 bases remaining between them. The CDR3 protein is CASSDLEVLEGEAFF. Written as DNA, the CDR3 is TGTGCCAGCAGTGATCTTGAGGTCTTAGAGGGCGAAGCTTTCTTT.

The DNA of the CDR3 is TGTGCCAGCAGTTACTCGGACAGGGGCTACACCTTC. Translating gives CASSYSDRGYTF. The V and J genes are TRBV6-6 and TRBJ1-2; the match to TRBD1 covers 7 bases. Unmatched junction bases numbered 0, after V lost 0 bases and J lost 8 bases. Germline CDR1 and CDR2: MNHNY and SVGAGI (reference sequence). The CDR3 sequence is 12 residues long.

This clone was counted a few times. This chain connects TRBV5-1 to TRBJ2-7; possibly TRBD2 for D (7 bases). Germline V gene lookup returns CDR1 SGHRS and CDR2 YFSETQ. The CDR3 consists of 16 residues. Trimming removed 0 bases from V and 5 bases from J, with 18 bases in between. The DNA of the CDR3 is TGCGCCAGCAGCTTGGCCACTTTACAGGGAGGGGACGAGCAGTACTTC. It is translated as CASSLATLQGGDEQYF.

This sequence joins TRBV11-2 and TRBJ2-5; D call uncertain. Looked up from germline, CDR1 is SGHAT and CDR2 is FQNNGV. The germline V and J ends were trimmed by 1 base and 5 bases, with 8 bases remaining between them. This CDR3 is built from 13 residues. The CDR3 sequence: CASSLGPGETQYF. The CDR3 region has the DNA TGTGCCAGCAGCTTAGGCCCCGGGGAGACCCAGTACTTC.

The V gene is TRBV28, the J gene TRBJ1-2; 9 nucleotides line up with TRBD1. CDR3 size: 17 residues. Germline CDR1 is MDHEN and CDR2 is SYDVKM. V lost 8 bases to trimming and J lost 0 bases; unmatched junction nucleotides: 13. CDR3 in DNA: TGTGCCAGCGGAACGAGGGGACAGGGTTCCTCTAACTATGGCTACACCTTC. Protein: CASGTRGQGSSNYGYTF.

The chain joins TRBV7-2 to TRBJ2-5, with D perhaps TRBD2 (6 bases). Trimming removed 4 bases from V and 4 bases from J, with 13 bases in between. Per germline, CDR1 SGHTA and CDR2 FQGNSA. The CDR3 has 14 amino acids. The DNA for the CDR3 is TGTGCCAGCAGCTCAACGACTAGTGGAGAGACCCAGTACTTC. It is translated as CASSSTTSGETQYF.

This chain links TRBV7-9 with TRBJ2-4; 8 nucleotides line up with TRBD1. The CDR3 runs 15 residues. Trimming cost V 6 bases and J 4 bases; bases outside gene matches: 8. Germline V gives CDR1 SEHNR, CDR2 FQNEAQ (reference sequence). CDR3 DNA sequence: TGTGCCAGCAGTTCGGACAGGGTAGTTAAAAACATTCAGTACTTC. Protein product: CASSSDRVVKNIQYF.

The chain has TRBV10-1 and TRBJ2-1; TRBD2 agrees at 9 bases. CDR1 is WNHNN and CDR2 is SYGVQD in the germline V gene (reference sequence). The ends lost 5 bases at V and 5 bases at J; junction bases unmatched: 13. The CDR3 sequence is 17 residues long. In DNA form, the CDR3 reads TGCGCCAGCAGTATGCTAGCGGGATCGGGGTTTGACAATGAGCAGTTCTTC. Protein sequence: CASSMLAGSGFDNEQFF.

This chain joins TRBV18 and TRBJ2-2, with D perhaps TRBD1 (6 bases). V dropped 3 bases and J dropped 6 bases, with 23 bases sitting between them. Looked up from germline, CDR1 is KGHSH and CDR2 is LQKENI. CDR3 length: 18 residues. CDR3 in DNA: TGTGCCAGCTCACCTCAAATGGACAGCCAAACGGGGTCCGGGGAGCTGTTTTTT. Its translation is CASSPQMDSQTGSGELFF.